What follows are 6 T cell receptor beta chains derived from one specimen sequenced in a study of early T cells in non-severe SARS-CoV-2 infection. In TCRdb, the 5' RACE reads were re-called with MiXCR into one record per CDR3 protein. The table has 55,000 to 70,000 distinct CDR3 sequences, 11% seen once. Input material: whole blood. All receptors come from an adult who was a healthcare worker with PCR-confirmed SARS-CoV-2 infection or an uninfected control (not recorded which).

This clonotype has a handful of counts. The chain couples TRBV4-2 to TRBJ2-7, with D possibly matching TRBD2 (6 bases). Trimming took off 4 bases at V and 1 base at J, with 14 bases between the two ends. This CDR3 spans 15 amino acids. Germline CDR1 is LGHNA and CDR2 is YNFKEQ. Written as DNA, the CDR3 is TGTGCCAGCAGCCTGGCCGGGACTCGTTCCTACGAGCAGTACTTC. Its translation is CASSLAGTRSYEQYF.

The V and J genes are TRBV4-3 and TRBJ2-2; no reliable D call. Germline CDR1 is LGHNA and CDR2 is YSLEER. The CDR3 runs to 14 residues. Trimming stripped 0 bases from V and 8 bases from J, with 10 bases between. In nucleotides, the CDR3 is TGCGCCAGCAGCCAAGATCTCCTACCGGGGGAGCTGTTTTTT. This sequence encodes CASSQDLLPGELFF.

This clonotype occurred a few times. The V gene is TRBV12-3 or TRBV12-4, the J gene TRBJ2-3; 11 bases fit TRBD2. The CDR3 is made up of 16 amino acids. J was trimmed by 6 bases and V by 7 bases; bases with no gene match: 12. This CDR3 reads CASTGPLAGGHDTQYF. The CDR3 DNA reads as TGTGCCAGCACCGGCCCTCTAGCGGGAGGTCACGATACGCAGTATTTT.

This clonotype was recorded many times. The chain employs TRBV23-1 and TRBJ2-2; 16 positions match TRBD2. TRBV23-1 is classed as an ORF, of uncertain function. There are 21 residues in the CDR3. V lost 0 bases to trimming and J lost 5 bases; unmatched junction nucleotides: 12. This CDR3 reads CASSQSPGLAGGPVETGELFF. As DNA, the CDR3 is TGCGCCAGCAGTCAATCGCCGGGACTAGCGGGAGGGCCGGTCGAGACCGGGGAGCTGTTTTTT.

There are many counts of this clonotype. V usage is TRBV9 and J usage is TRBJ2-2; TRBD2 aligns across 11 bases. Germline CDR1 and CDR2: SGDLS and YYNGEE. The CDR3 extends over 16 amino acids. V lost 2 bases, J lost 1 base, and 1 base stayed unmatched. In DNA, the CDR3 is TGTGCCAGCAGCGTCGGACTAGCGGGGAACACCGGGGAGCTGTTTTTT. Encoded protein: CASSVGLAGNTGELFF.

This clonotype was counted between two and nine times. The rearrangement uses TRBV21-1 and TRBJ2-2; the table's D gene call, TRBD2, was not cross checked with the DNA. TRBV21-1 is given as a pseudogene. The CDR3 runs 17 residues. The CDR3 sequence: CASSKGPERMNTGELFF. CDR3 bases: TGTGCCAGCAGCAAGGGCCCCGAGCGGATGAACACCGGGGAGCTGTTTTTT.